This TCR beta chain was documented in a study of regulatory T cells in long-lasting Graves disease. The study's findings and limits: Persistent patients shared more public clonotypes (about 2,700) than newly diagnosed patients (about 1,000).

Described time point: newly diagnosed GD, antithyroid drugs for less than 3 months. RNA extracted from PBMCs served as the sequencing template. Only a few counts were recorded for this clonotype. Antigen unknown. The authors built TCR beta libraries using iRepertoire HTBI primers and Arm-PCR of CDR3 regions. TCRdb analysed the multiplex PCR reads with MiXCR anew, one entry per CDR3 protein. This sample has about 530,000 distinct CDR3 sequences; about 16% occur once, and the top ten carry 20% to 25%. The sample was also reused in another study, on T cells in Graves' hyperthyroidism and ophthalmopathy. That source reports: With the HTBI primer set, the TCR CDR3 went through a first round of RT-PCR.

The sequence was collected from a woman aged 35-60 years with Graves disease. Sequencing was performed on peripheral blood mononuclear cells (PBMCs), taken at new diagnosis, from a patient treated with antithyroid drugs.

CDR3 sequence: CASSFKGRRPQHF. As DNA, the CDR3 is TGTGCCAGCAGTTTTAAAGGGAGGCGGCCCCAGCATTTT. This chain connects TRBV12-3 or TRBV12-4 to TRBJ1-5, with D hard to call. V lost 3 bases, J lost 9 bases, and 12 bases lay in between. This CDR3 has 13 amino acids.